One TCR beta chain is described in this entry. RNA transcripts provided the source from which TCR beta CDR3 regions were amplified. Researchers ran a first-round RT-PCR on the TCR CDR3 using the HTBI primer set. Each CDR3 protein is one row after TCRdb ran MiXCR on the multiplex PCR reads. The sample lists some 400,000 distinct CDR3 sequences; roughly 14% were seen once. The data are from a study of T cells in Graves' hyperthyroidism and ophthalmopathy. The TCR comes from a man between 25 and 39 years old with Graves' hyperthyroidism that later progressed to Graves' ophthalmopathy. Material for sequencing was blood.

The CDR3 DNA follows: TGCGCCAGCAGCCGGTCGACAGGGTCTCAAGAGACCCAGTACTTC. It specifies CASSRSTGSQETQYF. The rearrangement uses TRBV4-1 and TRBJ2-5; 7 positions match TRBD1. CDR1 MGHRA and CDR2 YSYEKL come from the germline V gene. The length of the CDR3 is 15 residues. Germline trimming cut 4 bases from V and 2 bases from J; bases unmatched to any gene: 7.